This T cell receptor (beta chain) was recorded in a study of shared T cell receptors in the human thymus. Germline CDR1 and CDR2: LNHNV and YYDKDF (reference sequence). Trimming took 1 base from V and 8 from J; bases not matched to a gene: 8. The CDR3 is 17 amino acids. Generated by immunoSEQ multiplex PCR, the TCRdb table keeps only in-frame clones and is missing some. The profile shows tens of thousands of clones, about 95% of them singletons. Source material: thymocytes. This chain connects TRBV15 to TRBJ1-4, with 12 bases fitting TRBD1. This TCR was sampled from a human donor. This CDR3 reads CATSRVKGQGAGEKLFF. The CDR3 coding sequence is TGTGCCACCAGCAGAGTAAAGGGACAGGGGGCGGGGGAAAAACTGTTTTTT.